The rows below give T cell receptor beta chains drawn from one sample of a study of Tregs in tolerant kidney transplant recipients. TCRdb's copy holds only in-frame clones and misses some; the assay was immunoSEQ multiplex PCR. The sample yields 110,000 or so clones, roughly 90% seen once. The sequencing here drew on CD4+ T cells from blood, taken before the transplant. The receptors stem from a human donor who received a combined kidney and bone marrow transplant. CDR3s include the opening cysteine and the closing phenylalanine or tryptophan. A D gene is named only where the DNA matches it firmly. Expanded clones get a size class; other rows say once, few or many, or leave the size out.

NA | TRBJ2-7 | TRBV6-5 | TRBD1 | CASSRTGSTYEQYF | TGTGCCAGCAGTCGGACAGGGAGCACCTACGAGCAGTACTTC
NA | TRBJ1-1 | TRBV28 | NA | CASSSDTEAFF | TGTGCCAGCAGCTCAGACACTGAAGCTTTCTTT
NA | TRBJ2-7 | TRBV11-2 | TRBD2 | CASSGKGGGPSYEQYF | TGTGCCAGCAGCGGAAAAGGCGGGGGGCCTTCCTACGAGCAGTACTTC
NA | TRBJ2-1 | TRBV7-8 | NA | CASSWTRNNEQFF | TGTGCCAGCAGCTGGACTCGGAACAATGAGCAGTTCTTC
NA | TRBJ2-3 | TRBV11-2 | TRBD2 | CASSSTGRGTDTQYF | TGTGCCAGCAGCTCCACGGGGAGGGGCACAGATACGCAGTATTTT
many | TRBJ1-2 | TRBV7-2 | NA | CASSLPGLYYGYTF | TGTGCCAGCAGCTTACCAGGGCTCTACTATGGCTACACCTTC
NA | TRBJ2-3 | TRBV27 | TRBD2 | CASSSGGDYTDTQYF | TGTGCCAGCAGTTCGGGGGGGGACTACACAGATACGCAGTATTTT
NA | TRBJ1-2 | TRBV5-1 | NA | CASSPREGRNGYTF | TGCGCCAGCAGCCCGCGGGAGGGGAGAAATGGCTACACCTTC
NA | TRBJ1-1 | TRBV5-1 | NA | CASSSDTLNTEAFF | TGCGCCAGCAGCTCTGACACATTGAACACTGAAGCTTTCTTT
once | TRBJ2-7 | TRBV29-1 | TRBD1 | CSVGQGTYEQYF | TGCAGCGTTGGACAGGGGACCTACGAGCAGTACTTC
NA | TRBJ1-1 | TRBV10-2 | NA | CASSESYRVNTEAFF | TGCGCCAGCAGTGAGTCGTACCGGGTGAACACTGAAGCTTTCTTT
NA | TRBJ2-3 | TRBV5-6 | TRBD1 | CASSWRTGRRADTQYF | TGTGCCAGCAGCTGGCGGACAGGGAGGCGGGCAGATACGCAGTATTTT
NA | TRBJ2-2 | TRBV9 | NA | CASSVEPQGSLTGELFF | TGTGCCAGCAGCGTAGAACCCCAAGGGAGCCTCACCGGGGAGCTGTTTTTT
few | TRBJ2-7 | TRBV6-6 | TRBD1 | CASNAPGTAYEQYF | TGTGCCAGCAACGCGCCCGGGACAGCCTACGAGCAGTACTTC
NA | TRBJ2-7 | TRBV4-1 | NA | CASSQPGGGLSIPHEQYF | TGCGCCAGCAGCCAACCTGGTGGGGGACTTAGCATTCCGCACGAGCAGTACTTC
NA | TRBJ2-7 | TRBV6-5 | NA | CATTNPGSPYEQYF | TGTGCCACCACGAACCCAGGGTCTCCCTACGAGCAGTACTTC
NA | TRBJ1-3 | TRBV10-2 | TRBD1 | CASHTRSPGGSSGNTIYF | TGCGCCAGCCACACCCGAAGCCCAGGGGGCAGCTCTGGAAACACCATATATTTT
NA | TRBJ2-7 | TRBV29-1 | TRBD1 | CSAGDSYYEQYF | TGCAGCGCTGGGGACAGCTACTACGAGCAGTACTTC
NA | TRBJ1-5 | TRBV5-5 | TRBD1 | CASSSHRQGGQPQHF | TGTGCCAGCAGCTCCCATCGCCAGGGGGGACAGCCCCAGCATTTT
NA | TRBJ2-6 | TRBV18 | NA | CASSPQELSGANVLTF | TGTGCCAGCTCACCACAGGAGTTATCTGGGGCCAACGTCCTGACTTTC
NA | TRBJ2-1 | TRBV2 | NA | CATDRWSSYNEQFF | TGTGCCACTGACCGGTGGAGCTCCTACAATGAGCAGTTCTTC
NA | TRBJ1-5 | TRBV23-1 | NA | CASPRAGRCNQPQHF | TGCGCCAGCCCAAGGGCGGGGAGGTGCAATCAGCCCCAGCATTTT
NA | TRBJ2-5 | TRBV6-6 | NA | CASSYSQGKGETQYF | TGTGCCAGCAGTTACTCCCAGGGGAAGGGAGAGACCCAGTACTTC
NA | TRBJ2-7 | TRBV5-6 | TRBD1 | CASSKDRGAAYEQYF | TGTGCCAGCAGCAAAGACAGGGGCGCTGCCTACGAGCAGTACTTC
NA | TRBJ2-7 | TRBV18 | TRBD2 | CASSPLRGAADEQYF | TGTGCCAGCTCACCACTGCGGGGGGCCGCTGACGAGCAGTACTTC
NA | TRBJ1-5 | TRBV28 | NA | CASSPGTLSNQPQHF | TGTGCCAGCAGTCCCGGGACACTGAGCAATCAGCCCCAGCATTTT
NA | TRBJ2-4 | TRBV5-1 | TRBD1 | CASRGDRGKYF | TGCGCCAGCAGGGGTGACAGGGGGAAGTACTTC
NA | TRBJ2-1 | TRBV5-1 | TRBD2 | CASSPGDRLAGGPELKQFF | TGCGCCAGCAGCCCAGGGGACAGGCTAGCGGGAGGGCCGGAGCTCAAGCAGTTCTTC
once | TRBJ2-6 | TRBV5-4 | NA | CAVAPGGGANVLTF | TGTGCCGTAGCCCCGGGTGGCGGGGCCAACGTCCTGACTTTC
few | TRBJ2-1 | TRBV5-4 | TRBD2 | CASSSGTSGGAAYNEQFF | TGTGCCAGCAGCTCTGGGACTAGCGGGGGGGCGGCCTACAATGAGCAGTTCTTC
NA | TRBJ2-5 | TRBV5-4 | NA | CASSPGPAETQYF | TGTGCCAGCAGCCCGGGTCCCGCAGAGACCCAGTACTTC
NA | TRBJ1-2 | TRBV29-1 | TRBD1 | CSVATGGTFQANYGYTF | TGCAGCGTCGCGACAGGGGGAACCTTTCAAGCTAACTATGGCTACACCTTC
once | TRBJ1-4 | TRBV7-9 | NA | CASSLGPDEKLFF | TGTGCCAGCAGCTTAGGCCCGGATGAAAAACTGTTTTTT
NA | TRBJ2-2 | TRBV4-3 | NA | CASSLETGTYTGELFF | TGCGCCAGCAGCTTAGAAACAGGAACCTACACCGGGGAGCTGTTTTTT
NA | TRBJ2-3 | TRBV19 | NA | CASRHEAGPYLTDTQYF | TGTGCCAGTAGGCATGAAGCGGGTCCGTACCTCACAGATACGCAGTATTTT
NA | TRBJ1-5 | TRBV15 | NA | CATSRANNQPQHF | TGTGCCACCAGCAGAGCCAATAATCAGCCCCAGCATTTT
NA | TRBJ2-1 | TRBV7-6 | NA | CASRLVSSNEQFF | TGTGCCAGCAGACTAGTATCCAGCAATGAGCAGTTCTTC
NA | TRBJ2-2 | TRBV5-8 | NA | CASNPGQSNTGELFF | TGTGCCAGCAACCCGGGACAATCCAACACCGGGGAGCTGTTTTTT
NA | TRBJ2-1 | TRBV5-1 | NA | CASHPGDSYNEQFF | TGCGCCAGCCATCCGGGGGACTCCTACAATGAGCAGTTCTTC
NA | TRBJ2-5 | TRBV7-2 | TRBD2 | CASSLASGGQETQYF | TGTGCCAGCAGCTTAGCCAGCGGGGGACAAGAGACCCAGTACTTC
few | TRBJ2-7 | TRBV5-4 | NA | CASSFDRPDEQYF | TGTGCCAGCAGCTTCGACAGGCCGGACGAGCAGTACTTC
NA | TRBJ2-1 | TRBV5-4 | TRBD2 | CASSRRLAGGNNEQFF | TGTGCCAGCAGTCGCCGACTAGCGGGGGGCAACAATGAGCAGTTCTTC